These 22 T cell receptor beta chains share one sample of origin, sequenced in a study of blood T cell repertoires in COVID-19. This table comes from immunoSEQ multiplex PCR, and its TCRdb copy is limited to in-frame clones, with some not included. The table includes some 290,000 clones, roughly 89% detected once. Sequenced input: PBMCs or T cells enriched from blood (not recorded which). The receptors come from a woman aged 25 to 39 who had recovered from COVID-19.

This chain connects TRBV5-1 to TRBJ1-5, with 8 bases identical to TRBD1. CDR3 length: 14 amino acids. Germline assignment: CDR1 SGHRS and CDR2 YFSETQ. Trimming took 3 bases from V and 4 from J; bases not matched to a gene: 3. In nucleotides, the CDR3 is TGCGCCAGCAGCTGGACAGGGCTAAATCAGCCCCAGCATTTT. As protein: CASSWTGLNQPQHF.

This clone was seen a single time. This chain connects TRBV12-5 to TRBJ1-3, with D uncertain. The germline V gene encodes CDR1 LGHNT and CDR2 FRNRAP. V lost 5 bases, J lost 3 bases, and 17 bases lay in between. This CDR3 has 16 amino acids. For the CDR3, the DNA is TGTGCTAGTGGTCCGGAGTGGAGGGCGCGTGGAAACACCATATATTTT. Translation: CASGPEWRARGNTIYF.

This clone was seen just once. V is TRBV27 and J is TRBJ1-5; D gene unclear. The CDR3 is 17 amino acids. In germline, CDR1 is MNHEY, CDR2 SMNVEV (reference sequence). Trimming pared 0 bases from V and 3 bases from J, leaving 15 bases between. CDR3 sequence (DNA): TGTGCCAGCAGTTTATCGCCCCAGGCATCGTTCAATCAGCCCCAGCATTTT. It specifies CASSLSPQASFNQPQHF.

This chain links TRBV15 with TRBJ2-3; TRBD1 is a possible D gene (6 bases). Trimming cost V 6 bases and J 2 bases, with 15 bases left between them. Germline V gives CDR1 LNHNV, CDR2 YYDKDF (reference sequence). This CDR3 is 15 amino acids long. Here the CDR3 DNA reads TGTGCCACCAGATTAGGACAGAGAATCACAGATACGCAGTATTTT. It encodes CATRLGQRITDTQYF.

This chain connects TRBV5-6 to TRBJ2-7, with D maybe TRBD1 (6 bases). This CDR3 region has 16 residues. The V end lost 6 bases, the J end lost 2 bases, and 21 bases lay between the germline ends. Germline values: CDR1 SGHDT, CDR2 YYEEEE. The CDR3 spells CASTFIDRRLPYEQYF. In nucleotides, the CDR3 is TGTGCCAGCACCTTCATTGACAGGCGATTGCCCTACGAGCAGTACTTC. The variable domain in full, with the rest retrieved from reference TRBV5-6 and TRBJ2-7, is DAGVTQSPTHLIKTRGQQVTLRCSPKSGHDTVSWYQQALGQGPQFIFQYYEEEERQRGNFPDRFSGHQFPNYSSELNVNALLLGDSALYLCASTFIDRRLPYEQYFGPGTRLTVT.

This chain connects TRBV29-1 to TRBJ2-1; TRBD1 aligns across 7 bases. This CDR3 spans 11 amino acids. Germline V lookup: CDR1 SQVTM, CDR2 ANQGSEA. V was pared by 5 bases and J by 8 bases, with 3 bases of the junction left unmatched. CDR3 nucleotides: TGCAGCGTTAGGGGGCGCGATGAGCAGTTCTTC. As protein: CSVRGRDEQFF.

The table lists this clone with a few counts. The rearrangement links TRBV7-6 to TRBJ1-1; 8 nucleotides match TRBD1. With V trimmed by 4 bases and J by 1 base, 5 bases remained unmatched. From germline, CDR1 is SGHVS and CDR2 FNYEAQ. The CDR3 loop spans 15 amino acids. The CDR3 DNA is TGTGCCAGCAGCTCAAACAGGGGGAAGAACACTGAAGCTTTCTTT. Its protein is CASSSNRGKNTEAFF.

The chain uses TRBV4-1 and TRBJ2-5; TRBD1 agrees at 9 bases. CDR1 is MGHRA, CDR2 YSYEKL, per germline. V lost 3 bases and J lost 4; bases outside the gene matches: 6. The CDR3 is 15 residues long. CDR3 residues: CASSHSGTGSETQYF. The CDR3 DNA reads TGCGCCAGCAGCCACTCCGGGACAGGGTCAGAGACCCAGTACTTC.

The CDR3 loop reads CASTGFTDTQYF. Here the CDR3 DNA reads TGTGCCAGTACCGGGTTCACAGATACGCAGTATTTT. The V call is TRBV19, the J call TRBJ2-3; D call uncertain. CDR3 length equals 12 residues. The V gene lost 7 bases and the J gene lost 2 bases, with 7 bases spanning the gap. Germline CDR1 LNHDA, CDR2 SQIVND (reference sequence).

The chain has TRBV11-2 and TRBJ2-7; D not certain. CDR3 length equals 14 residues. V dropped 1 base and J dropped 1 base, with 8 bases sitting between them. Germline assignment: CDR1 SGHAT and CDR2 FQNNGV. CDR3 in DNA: TGTGCCAGCAGCTTAGGAACTCTTTCCTACGAGCAGTACTTC. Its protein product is CASSLGTLSYEQYF.

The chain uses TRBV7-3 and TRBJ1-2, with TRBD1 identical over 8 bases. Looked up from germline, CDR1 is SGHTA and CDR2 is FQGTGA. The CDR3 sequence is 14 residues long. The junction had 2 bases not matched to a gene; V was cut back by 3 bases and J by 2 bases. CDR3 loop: CASSLTGENYGYTF. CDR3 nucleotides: TGTGCCAGCAGCTTGACAGGGGAGAACTATGGCTACACCTTC. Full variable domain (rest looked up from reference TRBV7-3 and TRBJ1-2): GAGVSQTPSNKVTEKGKYVELRCDPISGHTALYWYRQSLGQGPEFLIYFQGTGAADDSGLPNDRFFAVRPEGSVSTLKIQRTERGDSAVYLCASSLTGENYGYTFGSGTRLTVV.

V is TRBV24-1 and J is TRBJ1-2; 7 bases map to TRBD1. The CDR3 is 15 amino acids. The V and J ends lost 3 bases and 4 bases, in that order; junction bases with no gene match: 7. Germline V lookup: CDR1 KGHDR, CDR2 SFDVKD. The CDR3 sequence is CATSDRQGSGYGYTF. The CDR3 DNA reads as TGTGCCACCAGTGATCGACAGGGATCTGGCTATGGCTACACCTTC.

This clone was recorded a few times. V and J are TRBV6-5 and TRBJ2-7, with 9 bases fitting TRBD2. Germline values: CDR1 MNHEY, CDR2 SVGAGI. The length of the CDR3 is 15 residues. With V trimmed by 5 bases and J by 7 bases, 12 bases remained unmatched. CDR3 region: CASSPGIAGEREQYF. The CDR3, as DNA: TGTGCCAGCAGTCCCGGGATAGCGGGAGAGCGGGAGCAGTACTTC.

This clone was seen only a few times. The CDR3 reads CASKSPGQESYYGYTF. CDR3 bases: TGTGCCAGCAAATCCCCGGGACAGGAGTCATACTATGGCTACACCTTC. The V call is TRBV5-6, the J call TRBJ1-2; the match to TRBD1 covers 8 bases. The germline V gene encodes CDR1 SGHDT and CDR2 YYEEEE. The CDR3 length is 16 residues. The V segment lost 6 bases and the J segment 3 bases; nucleotides outside the gene matches: 13.

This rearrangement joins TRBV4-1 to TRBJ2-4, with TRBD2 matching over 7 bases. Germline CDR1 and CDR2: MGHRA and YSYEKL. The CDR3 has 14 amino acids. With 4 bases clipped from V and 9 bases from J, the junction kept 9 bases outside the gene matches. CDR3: CASSRATGGGIQYF. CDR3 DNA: TGCGCCAGCAGCCGAGCAACGGGCGGGGGCATTCAGTACTTC.

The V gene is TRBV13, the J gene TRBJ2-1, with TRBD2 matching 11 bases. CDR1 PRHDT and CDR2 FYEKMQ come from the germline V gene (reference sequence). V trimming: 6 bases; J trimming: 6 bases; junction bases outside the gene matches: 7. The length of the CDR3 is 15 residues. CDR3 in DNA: TGTGCCAGCAGACTGGGACTAGCGGTTATCAATGAGCAGTTCTTC. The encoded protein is CASRLGLAVINEQFF.

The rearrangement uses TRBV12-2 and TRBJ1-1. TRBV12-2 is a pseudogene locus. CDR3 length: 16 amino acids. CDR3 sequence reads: CASRSEGRKGGTEAFF. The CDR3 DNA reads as TGTGCAAGTCGCTCCGAGGGGAGGAAGGGAGGCACTGAAGCTTTCTTT.

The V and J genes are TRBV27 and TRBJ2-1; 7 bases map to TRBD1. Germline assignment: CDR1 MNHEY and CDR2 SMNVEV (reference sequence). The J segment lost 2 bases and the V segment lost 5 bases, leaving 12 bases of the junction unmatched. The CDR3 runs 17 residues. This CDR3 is CASSTFLQGPTYNEQFF. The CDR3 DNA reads TGTGCCAGCAGTACCTTCTTACAGGGGCCAACCTACAATGAGCAGTTCTTC.

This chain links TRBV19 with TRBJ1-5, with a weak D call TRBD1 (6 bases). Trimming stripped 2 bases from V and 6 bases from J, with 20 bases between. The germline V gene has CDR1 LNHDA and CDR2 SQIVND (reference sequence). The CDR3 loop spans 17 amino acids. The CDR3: CASSIFGLGAWGQPQHF. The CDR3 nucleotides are TGTGCCAGTAGTATATTTGGTCTGGGGGCTTGGGGTCAGCCCCAGCATTTT.

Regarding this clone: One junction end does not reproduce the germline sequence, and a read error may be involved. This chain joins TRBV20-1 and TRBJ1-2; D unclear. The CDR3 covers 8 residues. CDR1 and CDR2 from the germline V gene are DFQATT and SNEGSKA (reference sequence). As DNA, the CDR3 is TGCAGTGCTAGCGGGTCTCTCTTC. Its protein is CSASGSLF.

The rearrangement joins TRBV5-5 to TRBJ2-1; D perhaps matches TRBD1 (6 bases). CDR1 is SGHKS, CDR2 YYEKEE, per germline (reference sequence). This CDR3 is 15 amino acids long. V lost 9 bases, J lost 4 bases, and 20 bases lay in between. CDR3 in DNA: TGTGCCACCTCTGGCCGGGACACGACATACAATGAGCAGTTCTTC. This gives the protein CATSGRDTTYNEQFF.

DNA of the CDR3: TGTGCCAGCAGTTACCCAGAATTAGCTGCCATCTACAATGAGCAGTTCTTC. It yields the protein CASSYPELAAIYNEQFF. The chain couples TRBV6-2 or TRBV6-3 to TRBJ2-1; no clear D gene. V lost 2 bases to trimming and J lost 3 bases, with 17 bases between them. Per the germline V gene, CDR1 is MNHEY and CDR2 is SVGEGT. CDR3 length: 17 residues.